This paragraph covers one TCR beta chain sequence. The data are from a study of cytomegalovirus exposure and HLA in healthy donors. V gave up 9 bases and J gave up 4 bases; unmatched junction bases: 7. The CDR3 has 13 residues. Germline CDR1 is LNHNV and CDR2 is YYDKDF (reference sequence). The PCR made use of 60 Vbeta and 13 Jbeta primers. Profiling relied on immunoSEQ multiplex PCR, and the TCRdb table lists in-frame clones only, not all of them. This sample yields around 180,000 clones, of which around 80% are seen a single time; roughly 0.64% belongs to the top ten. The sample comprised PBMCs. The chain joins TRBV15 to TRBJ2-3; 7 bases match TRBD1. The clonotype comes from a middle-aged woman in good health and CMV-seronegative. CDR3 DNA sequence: TGTGCCACTAGACAGGGAATAGCAGATACGCAGTATTTT. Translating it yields CATRQGIADTQYF.